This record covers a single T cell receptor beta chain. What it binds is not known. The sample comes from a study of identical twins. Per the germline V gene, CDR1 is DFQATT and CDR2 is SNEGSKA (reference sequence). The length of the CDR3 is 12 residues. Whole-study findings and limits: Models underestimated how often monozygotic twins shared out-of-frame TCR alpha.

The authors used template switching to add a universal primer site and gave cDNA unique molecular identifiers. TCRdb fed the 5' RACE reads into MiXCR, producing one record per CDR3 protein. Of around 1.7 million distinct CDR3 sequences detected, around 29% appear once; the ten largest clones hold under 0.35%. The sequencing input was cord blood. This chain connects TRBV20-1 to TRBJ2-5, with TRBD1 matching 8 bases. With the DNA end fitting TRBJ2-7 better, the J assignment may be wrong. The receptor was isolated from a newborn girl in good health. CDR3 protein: CSARGRGREQYF. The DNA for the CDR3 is TGCAGTGCTAGGGGCAGGGGGCGCGAGCAGTACTTC.